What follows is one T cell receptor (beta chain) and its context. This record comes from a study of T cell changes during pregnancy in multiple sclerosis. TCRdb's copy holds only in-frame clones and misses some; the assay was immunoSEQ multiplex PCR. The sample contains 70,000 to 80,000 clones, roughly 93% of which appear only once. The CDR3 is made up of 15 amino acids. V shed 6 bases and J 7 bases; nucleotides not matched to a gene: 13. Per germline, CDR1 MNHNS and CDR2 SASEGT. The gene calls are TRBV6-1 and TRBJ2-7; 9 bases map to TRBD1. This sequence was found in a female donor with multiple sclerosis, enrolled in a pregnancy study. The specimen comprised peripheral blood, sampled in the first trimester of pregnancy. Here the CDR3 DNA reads TGTGCCAGCAGCGACAGGGGGTCTGTCTCGTGGGAGCAGTACTTC. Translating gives CASSDRGSVSWEQYF.